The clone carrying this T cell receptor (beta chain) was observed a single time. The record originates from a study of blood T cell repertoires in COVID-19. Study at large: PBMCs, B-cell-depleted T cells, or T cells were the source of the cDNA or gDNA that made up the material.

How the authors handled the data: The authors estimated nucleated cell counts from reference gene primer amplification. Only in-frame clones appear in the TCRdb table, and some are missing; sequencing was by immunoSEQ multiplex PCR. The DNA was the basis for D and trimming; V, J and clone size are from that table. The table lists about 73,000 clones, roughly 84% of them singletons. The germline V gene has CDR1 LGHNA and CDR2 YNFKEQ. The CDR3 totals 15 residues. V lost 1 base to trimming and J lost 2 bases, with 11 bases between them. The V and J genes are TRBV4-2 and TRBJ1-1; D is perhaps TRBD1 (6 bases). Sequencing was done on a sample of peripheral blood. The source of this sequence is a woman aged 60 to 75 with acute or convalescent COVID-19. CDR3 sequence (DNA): TGTGCCAGCAGCCAAGGGGGGGGCACTAACACTGAAGCTTTCTTT. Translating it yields CASSQGGGTNTEAFF.